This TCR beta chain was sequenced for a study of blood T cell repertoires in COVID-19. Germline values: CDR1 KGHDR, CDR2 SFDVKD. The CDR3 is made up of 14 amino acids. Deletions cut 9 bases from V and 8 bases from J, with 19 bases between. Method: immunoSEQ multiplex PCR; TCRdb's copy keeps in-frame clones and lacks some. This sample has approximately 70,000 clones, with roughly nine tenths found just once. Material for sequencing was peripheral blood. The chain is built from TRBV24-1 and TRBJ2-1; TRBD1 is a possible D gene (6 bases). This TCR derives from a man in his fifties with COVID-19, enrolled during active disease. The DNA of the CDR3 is TGTGCCACCCGGGACAAGAGAGACGGCCATGAGCAGTTCTTC. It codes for CATRDKRDGHEQFF.